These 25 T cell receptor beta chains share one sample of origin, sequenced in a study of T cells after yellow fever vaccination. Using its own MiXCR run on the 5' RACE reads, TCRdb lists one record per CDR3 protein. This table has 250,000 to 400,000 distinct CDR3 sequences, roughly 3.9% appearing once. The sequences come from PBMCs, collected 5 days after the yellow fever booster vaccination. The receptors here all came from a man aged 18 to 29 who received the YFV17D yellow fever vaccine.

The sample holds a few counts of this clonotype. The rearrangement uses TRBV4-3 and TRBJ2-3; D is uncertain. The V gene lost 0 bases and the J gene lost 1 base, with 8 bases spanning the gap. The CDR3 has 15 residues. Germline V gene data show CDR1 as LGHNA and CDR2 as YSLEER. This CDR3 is CASSQDFRGTDTQYF. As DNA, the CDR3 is TGCGCCAGCAGCCAAGATTTCAGAGGCACAGATACGCAGTATTTT.

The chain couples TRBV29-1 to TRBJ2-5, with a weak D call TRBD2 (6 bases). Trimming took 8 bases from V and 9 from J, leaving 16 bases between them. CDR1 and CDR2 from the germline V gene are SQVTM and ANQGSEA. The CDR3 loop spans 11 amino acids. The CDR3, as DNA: TGCAGCACTCGGGACTTACTGGCCCAGTACTTC. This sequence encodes CSTRDLLAQYF.

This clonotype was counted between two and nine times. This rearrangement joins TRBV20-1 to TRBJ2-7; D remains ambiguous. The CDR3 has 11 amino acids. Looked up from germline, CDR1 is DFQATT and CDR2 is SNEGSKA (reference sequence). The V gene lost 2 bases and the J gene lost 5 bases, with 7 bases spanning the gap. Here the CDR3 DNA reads TGCAGTGCTAGATTCCGCAACGAGCAGTACGTC. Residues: CSARFRNEQYV.

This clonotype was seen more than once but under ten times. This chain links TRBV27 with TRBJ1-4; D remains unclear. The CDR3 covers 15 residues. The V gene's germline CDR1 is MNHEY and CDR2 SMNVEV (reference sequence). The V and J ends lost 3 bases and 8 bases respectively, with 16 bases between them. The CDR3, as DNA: TGTGCCAGCAGTTTGAGGTTGAGGTCGAGAGAAAAACTGTTTTTT. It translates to CASSLRLRSREKLFF. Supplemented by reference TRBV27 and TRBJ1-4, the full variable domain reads EAQVTQNPRYLITVTGKKLTVTCSQNMNHEYMSWYRQDPGLGLRQIYYSMNVEVTDKGDVPEGYKVSRKEKRNFPLILESPSPNQTSLYFCASSLRLRSREKLFFGSGTQLSVL.

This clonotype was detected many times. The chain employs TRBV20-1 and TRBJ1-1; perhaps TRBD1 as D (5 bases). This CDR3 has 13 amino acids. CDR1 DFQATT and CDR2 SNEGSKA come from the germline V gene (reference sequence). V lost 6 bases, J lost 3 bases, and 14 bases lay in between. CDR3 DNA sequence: TGCAGTGCCGCAGTGGGGGTTTACACTGAAGCTTTCTTT. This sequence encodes CSAAVGVYTEAFF.

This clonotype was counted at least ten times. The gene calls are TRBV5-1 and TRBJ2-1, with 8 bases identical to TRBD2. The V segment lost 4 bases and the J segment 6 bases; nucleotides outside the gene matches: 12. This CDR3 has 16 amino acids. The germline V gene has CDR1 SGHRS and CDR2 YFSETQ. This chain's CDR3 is CASSQNLAGTGNEQFF. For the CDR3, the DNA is TGCGCCAGCAGCCAAAACCTAGCGGGCACCGGCAATGAGCAGTTCTTC.

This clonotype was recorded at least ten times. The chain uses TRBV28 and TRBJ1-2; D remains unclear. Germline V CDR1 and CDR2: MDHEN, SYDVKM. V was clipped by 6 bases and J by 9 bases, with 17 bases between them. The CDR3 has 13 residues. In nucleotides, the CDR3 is TGTGCCAGCAGCTTCTTAGGTCTTAACCGCTACACCTTC. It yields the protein CASSFLGLNRYTF.

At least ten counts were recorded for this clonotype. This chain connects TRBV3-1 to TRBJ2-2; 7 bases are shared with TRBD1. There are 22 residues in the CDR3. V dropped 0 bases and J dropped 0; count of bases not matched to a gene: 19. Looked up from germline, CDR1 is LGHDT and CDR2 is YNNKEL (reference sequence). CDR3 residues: CASSQEGGNPSFIPSNTGELFF. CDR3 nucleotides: TGTGCCAGCAGCCAAGAAGGGGGCAACCCCTCATTCATCCCCTCGAACACCGGGGAGCTGTTTTTT.

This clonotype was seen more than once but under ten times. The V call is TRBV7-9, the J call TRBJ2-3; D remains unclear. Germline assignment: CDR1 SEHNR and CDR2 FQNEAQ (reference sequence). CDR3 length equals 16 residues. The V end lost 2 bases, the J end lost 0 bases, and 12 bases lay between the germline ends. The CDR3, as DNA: TGTGCCAGCAGCTTAACCGAGTTCTATAGCACAGATACGCAGTATTTT. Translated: CASSLTEFYSTDTQYF.

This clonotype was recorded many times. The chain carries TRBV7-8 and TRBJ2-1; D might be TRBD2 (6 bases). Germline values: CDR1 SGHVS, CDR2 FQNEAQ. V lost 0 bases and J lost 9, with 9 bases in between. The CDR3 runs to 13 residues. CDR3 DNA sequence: TGTGCCAGCAGCTTAGCGCCAGCGGGTGAGCAGTTCTTC. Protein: CASSLAPAGEQFF.

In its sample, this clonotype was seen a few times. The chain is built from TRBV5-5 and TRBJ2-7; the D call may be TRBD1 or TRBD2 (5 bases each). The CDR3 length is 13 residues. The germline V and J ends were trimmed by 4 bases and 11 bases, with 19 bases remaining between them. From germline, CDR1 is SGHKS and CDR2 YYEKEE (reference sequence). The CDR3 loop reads CASSPRDGTSKYF. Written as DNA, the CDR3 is TGTGCCAGCAGCCCCCGGGACGGAACGAGCAAGTACTTC.

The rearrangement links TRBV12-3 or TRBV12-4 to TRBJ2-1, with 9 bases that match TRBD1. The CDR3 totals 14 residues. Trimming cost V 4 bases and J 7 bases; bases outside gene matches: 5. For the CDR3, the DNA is TGTGCCAGCAGTTACAGGGGGCAGGGGAATGAGCAGTTCTTC. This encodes CASSYRGQGNEQFF.

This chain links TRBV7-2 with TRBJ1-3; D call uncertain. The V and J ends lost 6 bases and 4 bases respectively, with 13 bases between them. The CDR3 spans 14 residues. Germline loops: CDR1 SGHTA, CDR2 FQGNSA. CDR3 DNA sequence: TGTGCCAGCAGTGAGTTAGGTGGCGGAAACACCATATATTTT. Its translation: CASSELGGGNTIYF.

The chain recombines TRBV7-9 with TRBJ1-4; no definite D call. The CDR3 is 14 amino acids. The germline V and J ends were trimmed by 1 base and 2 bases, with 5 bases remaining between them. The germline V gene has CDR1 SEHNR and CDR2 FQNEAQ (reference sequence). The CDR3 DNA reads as TGTGCCAGCAGCTTAGAGGTGACTAATGAAAAACTGTTTTTT. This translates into CASSLEVTNEKLFF. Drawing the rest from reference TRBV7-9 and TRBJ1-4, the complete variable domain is DTGVSQNPRHKITKRGQNVTFRCDPISEHNRLYWYRQTLGQGPEFLTYFQNEAQLEKSRLLSDRFSAERPKGSFSTLEIQRTEQGDSAMYLCASSLEVTNEKLFFGSGTQLSVL.

The CDR3 region has the DNA TGTGCCAGTAGGCGACTAGCGGGGGAGGAGTACCAAGAGACCCAGTACTTC. This gives the protein CASRRLAGEEYQETQYF. The chain has TRBV19 and TRBJ2-5, with TRBD2 matching 12 bases. Germline V CDR1 and CDR2: LNHDA, SQIVND (reference sequence). CDR3 length: 17 amino acids. V dropped 6 bases and J dropped 0; count of bases not matched to a gene: 8.

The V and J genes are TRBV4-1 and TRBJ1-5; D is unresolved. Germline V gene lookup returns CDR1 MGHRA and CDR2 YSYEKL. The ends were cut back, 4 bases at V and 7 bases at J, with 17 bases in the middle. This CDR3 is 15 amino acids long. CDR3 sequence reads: CASSPFAAGRQPQHF. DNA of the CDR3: TGCGCCAGCAGCCCCTTTGCGGCCGGCCGACAGCCCCAGCATTTT.

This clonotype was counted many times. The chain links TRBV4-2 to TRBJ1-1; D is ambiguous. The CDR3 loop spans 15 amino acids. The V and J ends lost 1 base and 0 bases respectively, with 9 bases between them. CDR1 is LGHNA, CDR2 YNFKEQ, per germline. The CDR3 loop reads CASSQADSVNTEAFF. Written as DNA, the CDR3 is TGTGCCAGCAGCCAAGCTGACTCAGTGAACACTGAAGCTTTCTTT.

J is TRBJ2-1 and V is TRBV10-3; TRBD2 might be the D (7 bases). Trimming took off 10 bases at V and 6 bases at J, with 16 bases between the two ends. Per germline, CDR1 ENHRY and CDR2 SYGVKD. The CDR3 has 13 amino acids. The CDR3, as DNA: TGTGCCACTGGGGGGGACACCCTCAATGAGCAGTTCTTC. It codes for CATGGDTLNEQFF.

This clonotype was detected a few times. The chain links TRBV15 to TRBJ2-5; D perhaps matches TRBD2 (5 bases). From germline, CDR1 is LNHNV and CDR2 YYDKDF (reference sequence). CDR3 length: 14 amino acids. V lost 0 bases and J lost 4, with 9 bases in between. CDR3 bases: TGTGCCACCAGCAGAGAAGCGGCTCCAGAGACCCAGTACTTC. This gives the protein CATSREAAPETQYF.

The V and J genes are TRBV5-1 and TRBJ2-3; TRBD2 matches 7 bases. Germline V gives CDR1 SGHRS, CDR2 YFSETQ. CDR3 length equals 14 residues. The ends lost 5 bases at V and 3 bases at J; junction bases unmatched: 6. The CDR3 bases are TGCGCCAGCAGATCCAGCGGGGTAACAGATACGCAGTATTTT. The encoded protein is CASRSSGVTDTQYF.

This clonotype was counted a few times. The CDR3 here is CASSGTLGPTDTQYF. The DNA of the CDR3 is TGTGCCAGCAGCGGGACTCTAGGGCCCACAGATACGCAGTATTTT. The chain has TRBV7-9 and TRBJ2-3; D possibly corresponds to TRBD2 (6 bases). CDR1 is SEHNR and CDR2 is FQNEAQ in the germline V gene (reference sequence). The V and J ends lost 5 bases and 2 bases respectively, with 14 bases between them. The length of the CDR3 is 15 residues.

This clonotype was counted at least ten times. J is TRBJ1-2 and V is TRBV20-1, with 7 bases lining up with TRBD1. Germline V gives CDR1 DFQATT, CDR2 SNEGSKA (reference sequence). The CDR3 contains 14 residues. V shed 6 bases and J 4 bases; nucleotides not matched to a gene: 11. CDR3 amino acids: CSAPTFDRAYGYTF. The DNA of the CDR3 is TGCAGTGCACCGACCTTTGACAGGGCCTATGGCTACACCTTC.

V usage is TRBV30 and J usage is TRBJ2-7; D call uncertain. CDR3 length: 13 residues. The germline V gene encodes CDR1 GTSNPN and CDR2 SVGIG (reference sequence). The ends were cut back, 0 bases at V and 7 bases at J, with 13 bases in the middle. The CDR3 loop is CAWSVKHATEQYF. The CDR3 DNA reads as TGTGCCTGGAGTGTCAAACACGCGACAGAGCAGTACTTC.

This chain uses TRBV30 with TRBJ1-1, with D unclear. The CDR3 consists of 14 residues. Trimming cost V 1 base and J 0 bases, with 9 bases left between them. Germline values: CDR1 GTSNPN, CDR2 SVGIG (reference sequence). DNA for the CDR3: TGTGCCTGGAGTGCCGGGCGGTTGAACACTGAAGCTTTCTTT. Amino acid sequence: CAWSAGRLNTEAFF.

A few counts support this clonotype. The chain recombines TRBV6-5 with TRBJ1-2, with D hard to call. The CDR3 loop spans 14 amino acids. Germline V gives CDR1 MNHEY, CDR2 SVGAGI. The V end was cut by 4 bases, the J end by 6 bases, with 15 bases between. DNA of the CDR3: TGTGCCAGCAGTTCTCAGAATGGATTTGATGGCTACACCTTC. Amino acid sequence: CASSSQNGFDGYTF.